Listed below are T cell receptor beta chains from one sample, sequenced in a study of cytomegalovirus exposure and HLA in healthy donors. Clones were read by immunoSEQ multiplex PCR, and TCRdb kept only the in-frame ones, dropping some. Here the sample spans 100,000 to 150,000 clones, more than 60% being singletons. Sequenced: PBMCs. These receptors were taken from an older woman in good health and CMV-seropositive. Each CDR3 is given with its conserved first and last residue. Fields, in order: V gene, D gene, clone size, J gene, CDR3 DNA, CDR3 protein. A D gene is named only where the DNA matches it firmly. A clone size is listed for some rows: how often the clone was seen (once, few, many), or a class if it is expanded.

V gene: TRBV6-5
D gene: -
clone size: -
J gene: TRBJ1-3
CDR3 DNA: TGTGCCAGCACCAACAGGCCTCGTGGAAACACCATATATTTT
CDR3 protein: CASTNRPRGNTIYF

V gene: TRBV19
D gene: -
clone size: -
J gene: TRBJ2-6
CDR3 DNA: TGTGCCAGTAGTACCCCGGCGGTGGCTGGGGCCAACGTCCTGACTTTC
CDR3 protein: CASSTPAVAGANVLTF

V gene: TRBV5-1
D gene: -
clone size: -
J gene: TRBJ2-3
CDR3 DNA: TGCGCCAGCATTCCGGGGGACGGGGGAAGCACAGATACGCAGTATTTT
CDR3 protein: CASIPGDGGSTDTQYF

V gene: TRBV5-1
D gene: TRBD2
clone size: once
J gene: TRBJ2-3
CDR3 DNA: TGCGCCAGCAGCTTTCAAGGACTAGCGGCTACAGATACGCAGTATTTT
CDR3 protein: CASSFQGLAATDTQYF

V gene: TRBV5-1
D gene: TRBD1
clone size: -
J gene: TRBJ1-5
CDR3 DNA: TGCGCCAGCAGCCCGGACAGGGGAAATCAGCCCCAGCATTTT
CDR3 protein: CASSPDRGNQPQHF

V gene: TRBV30
D gene: -
clone size: -
J gene: TRBJ2-3
CDR3 DNA: TGTGCCTGGAGTATGAGGCCCCGGGGAGATACGCAGTATTTT
CDR3 protein: CAWSMRPRGDTQYF

V gene: TRBV5-6
D gene: -
clone size: -
J gene: TRBJ2-3
CDR3 DNA: TGTGCCAGCAGGGGAGGGGGGACTAGCACAGATACGCAGTATTTT
CDR3 protein: CASRGGGTSTDTQYF

V gene: TRBV19
D gene: -
clone size: -
J gene: TRBJ1-1
CDR3 DNA: TGTGCCAGTAGTATAGGCGGGTTGAACACTGAAGCTTTCTTT
CDR3 protein: CASSIGGLNTEAFF

V gene: TRBV7-9
D gene: TRBD1
clone size: once
J gene: TRBJ1-1
CDR3 DNA: TGTGCCAGCAGCTTAGGAGAGGACAGGGAAGCTTTCTTT
CDR3 protein: CASSLGEDREAFF

V gene: TRBV5-1
D gene: -
clone size: -
J gene: TRBJ1-2
CDR3 DNA: TGCGCCAGCAGCAAGGGCCCAGACAGGAACTATGGCTACACCTTC
CDR3 protein: CASSKGPDRNYGYTF

V gene: TRBV19
D gene: -
clone size: -
J gene: TRBJ2-7
CDR3 DNA: TGTGCCCTAAAACGTGGGGGCCGCCCGAACTACGAGCAGTACTTC
CDR3 protein: CALKRGGRPNYEQYF

V gene: TRBV29-1
D gene: -
clone size: -
J gene: TRBJ2-5
CDR3 DNA: TGCAGCGTATCCAGGGGATTGGGGGAGACCCAGTACTTC
CDR3 protein: CSVSRGLGETQYF

V gene: TRBV13
D gene: -
clone size: once
J gene: TRBJ2-1
CDR3 DNA: TGTGCCAGCAGCTATCTCGAGAGGCCCTACAATGAGCAGTTCTTC
CDR3 protein: CASSYLERPYNEQFF

V gene: TRBV30
D gene: -
clone size: few
J gene: TRBJ1-3
CDR3 DNA: TGTGCCTGGAGTGTACTAGTATCTGGAAACACCATATATTTT
CDR3 protein: CAWSVLVSGNTIYF

V gene: TRBV7-3
D gene: TRBD1
clone size: -
J gene: TRBJ1-1
CDR3 DNA: TGTGCCAGCAGTCTTCAGGGGGGAGACACTGAAGCTTTCTTT
CDR3 protein: CASSLQGGDTEAFF

V gene: TRBV29-1
D gene: TRBD1
clone size: few
J gene: TRBJ1-4
CDR3 DNA: TGCAGCGTTGGGACAGGGAGTTCTGAAAAACTGTTTTTT
CDR3 protein: CSVGTGSSEKLFF

V gene: TRBV7-9
D gene: -
clone size: -
J gene: TRBJ2-5
CDR3 DNA: TGTGCCAGCAGCTTAGGGCCTCAAGAGACCCAGTACTTC
CDR3 protein: CASSLGPQETQYF

V gene: TRBV5-1
D gene: -
clone size: -
J gene: TRBJ2-1
CDR3 DNA: TGCGCCAGCAGCTTGGGGCTGGCCTTTTATGAGCAGTTCTTC
CDR3 protein: CASSLGLAFYEQFF